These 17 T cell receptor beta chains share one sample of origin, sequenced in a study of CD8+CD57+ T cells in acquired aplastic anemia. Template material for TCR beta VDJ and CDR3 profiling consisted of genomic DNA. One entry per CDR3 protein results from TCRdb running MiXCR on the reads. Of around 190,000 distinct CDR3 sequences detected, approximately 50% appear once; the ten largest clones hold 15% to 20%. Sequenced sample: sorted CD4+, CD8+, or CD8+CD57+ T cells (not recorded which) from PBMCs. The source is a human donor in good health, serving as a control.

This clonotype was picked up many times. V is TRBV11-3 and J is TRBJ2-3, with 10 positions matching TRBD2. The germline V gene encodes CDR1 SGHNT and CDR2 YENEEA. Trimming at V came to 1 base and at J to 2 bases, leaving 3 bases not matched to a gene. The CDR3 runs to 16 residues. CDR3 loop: CASSLGTSGFTDTQYF. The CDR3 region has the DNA TGTGCCAGCAGCTTAGGGACTAGCGGTTTCACAGATACGCAGTATTTT. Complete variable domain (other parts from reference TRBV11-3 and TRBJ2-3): EAGVVQSPRYKIIEKKQPVAFWCNPISGHNTLYWYLQNLGQGPELLIRYENEEAVDDSQLPKDRFSAERLKGVDSTLKIQPAELGDSAVYLCASSLGTSGFTDTQYFGPGTRLTVL.

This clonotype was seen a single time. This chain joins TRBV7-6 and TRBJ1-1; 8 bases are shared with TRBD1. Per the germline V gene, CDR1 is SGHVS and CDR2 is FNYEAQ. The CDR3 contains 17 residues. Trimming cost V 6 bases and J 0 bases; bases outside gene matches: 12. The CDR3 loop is CASSPWAGGGMNTEAFF. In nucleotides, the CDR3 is TGTGCCAGCAGTCCTTGGGCAGGGGGCGGAATGAACACTGAAGCTTTCTTT.

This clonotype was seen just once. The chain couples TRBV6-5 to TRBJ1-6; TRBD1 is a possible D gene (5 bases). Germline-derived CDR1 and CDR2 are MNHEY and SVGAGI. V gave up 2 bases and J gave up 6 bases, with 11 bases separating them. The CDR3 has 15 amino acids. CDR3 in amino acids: CASSYGGGFNSPLHF. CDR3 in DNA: TGTGCCAGCAGTTACGGCGGGGGTTTTAATTCACCCCTCCACTTT.

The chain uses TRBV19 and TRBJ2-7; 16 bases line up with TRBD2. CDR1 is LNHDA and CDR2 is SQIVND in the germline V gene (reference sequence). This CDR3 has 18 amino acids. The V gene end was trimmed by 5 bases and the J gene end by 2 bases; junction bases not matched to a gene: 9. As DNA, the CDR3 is TGTGCCAGTAGTGCGGCTCCCGGGACTAGCGGGGGGGCCTACGAGCAGTACTTC. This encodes CASSAAPGTSGGAYEQYF.

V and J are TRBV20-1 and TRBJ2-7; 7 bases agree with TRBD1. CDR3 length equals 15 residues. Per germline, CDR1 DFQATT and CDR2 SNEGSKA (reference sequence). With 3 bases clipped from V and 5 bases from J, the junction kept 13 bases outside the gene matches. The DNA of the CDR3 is TGCAGTGCTAGGAGTTGGACAGGTTTAAGCCACGAGCAGTACTTC. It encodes CSARSWTGLSHEQYF.

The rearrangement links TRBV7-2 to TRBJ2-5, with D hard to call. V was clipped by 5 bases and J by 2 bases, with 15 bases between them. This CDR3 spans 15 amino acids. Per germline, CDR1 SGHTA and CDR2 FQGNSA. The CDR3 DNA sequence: TGTGCCAGCAGCACCAGACGAGGCGGACAAGAGACCCAGTACTTC. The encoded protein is CASSTRRGGQETQYF.

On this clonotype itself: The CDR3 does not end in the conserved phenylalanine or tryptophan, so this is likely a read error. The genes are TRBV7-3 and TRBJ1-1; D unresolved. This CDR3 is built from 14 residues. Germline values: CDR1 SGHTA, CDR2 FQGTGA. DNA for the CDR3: TGTGCCTGCAGCCTACCCAGACGGCCCACTGAAGCTTTCTCT. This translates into CACSLPRRPTEAFS.

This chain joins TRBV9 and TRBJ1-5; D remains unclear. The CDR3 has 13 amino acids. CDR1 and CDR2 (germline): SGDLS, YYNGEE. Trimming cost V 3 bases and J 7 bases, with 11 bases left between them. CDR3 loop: CASSAEVGQPQHF. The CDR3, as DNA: TGTGCCAGCAGCGCGGAAGTTGGACAGCCCCAGCATTTT.

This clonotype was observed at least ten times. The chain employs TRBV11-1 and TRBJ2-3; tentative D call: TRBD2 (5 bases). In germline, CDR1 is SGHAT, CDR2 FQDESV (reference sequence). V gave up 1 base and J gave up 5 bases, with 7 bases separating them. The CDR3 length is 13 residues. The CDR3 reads CASSLGGKDTQYF. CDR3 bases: TGTGCCAGCAGCTTAGGAGGGAAAGATACGCAGTATTTT.

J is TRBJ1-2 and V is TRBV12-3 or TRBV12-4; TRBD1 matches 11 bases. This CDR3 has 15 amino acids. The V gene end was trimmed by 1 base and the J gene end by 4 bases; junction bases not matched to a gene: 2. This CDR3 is CASSLGTGGLYGYTF. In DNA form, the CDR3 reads TGTGCCAGCAGTTTAGGGACAGGGGGCCTCTATGGCTACACCTTC.

The CDR3 nucleotides read TGCGCCAGCAGCTTGGATTCTGGACTTAACTACGAGCAGTACGTC. This sequence encodes CASSLDSGLNYEQYV. The chain joins TRBV5-1 to TRBJ2-7, with D maybe TRBD2 (5 bases). The CDR3 spans 15 residues. The V gene lost 0 bases and the J gene lost 3 bases, with 13 bases spanning the gap. CDR1 and CDR2 (germline): SGHRS, YFSETQ.

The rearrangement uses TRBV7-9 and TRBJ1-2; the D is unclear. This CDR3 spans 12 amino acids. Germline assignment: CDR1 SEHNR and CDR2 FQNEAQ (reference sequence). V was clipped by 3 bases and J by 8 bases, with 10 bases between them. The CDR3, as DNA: TGTGCCAGCAGCTTGAACGTGGACGGCTACACCTTC. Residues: CASSLNVDGYTF. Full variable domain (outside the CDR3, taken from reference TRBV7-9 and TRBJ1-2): DTGVSQNPRHKITKRGQNVTFRCDPISEHNRLYWYRQTLGQGPEFLTYFQNEAQLEKSRLLSDRFSAERPKGSFSTLEIQRTEQGDSAMYLCASSLNVDGYTFGSGTRLTVV.

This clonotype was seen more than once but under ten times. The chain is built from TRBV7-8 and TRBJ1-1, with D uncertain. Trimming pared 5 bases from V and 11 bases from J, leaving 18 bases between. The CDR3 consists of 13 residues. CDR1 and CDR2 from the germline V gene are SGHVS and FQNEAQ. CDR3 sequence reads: CASSILGESRAFF. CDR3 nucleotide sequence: TGTGCCAGCAGCATCCTTGGGGAGTCTCGGGCTTTCTTT. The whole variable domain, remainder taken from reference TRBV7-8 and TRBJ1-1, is GAGVSQSPRYKVAKRGQDVALRCDPISGHVSLFWYQQALGQGPEFLTYFQNEAQLDKSGLPSDRFFAERPEGSVSTLKIQRTQQEDSAVYLCASSILGESRAFFGQGTRLTVV.

CDR3 DNA sequence: TGTGCCAGCAGCCGTTACCGACAGAGCTCCTACGAGCAGTACTTC. Translation: CASSRYRQSSYEQYF. The rearrangement joins TRBV5-8 to TRBJ2-7; weak D call: TRBD1 (5 bases). The CDR3 consists of 15 residues. Trimming pared 4 bases from V and 0 bases from J, leaving 14 bases between. Per the germline V gene, CDR1 is SGHTS and CDR2 is YDEGEE.

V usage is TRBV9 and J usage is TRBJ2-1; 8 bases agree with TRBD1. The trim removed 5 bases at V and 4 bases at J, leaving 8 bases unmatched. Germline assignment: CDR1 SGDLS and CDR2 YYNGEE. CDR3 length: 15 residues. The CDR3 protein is CASRRGQGGYNEQFF. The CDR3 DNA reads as TGTGCCAGCAGGAGAGGACAGGGCGGTTACAATGAGCAGTTCTTC.

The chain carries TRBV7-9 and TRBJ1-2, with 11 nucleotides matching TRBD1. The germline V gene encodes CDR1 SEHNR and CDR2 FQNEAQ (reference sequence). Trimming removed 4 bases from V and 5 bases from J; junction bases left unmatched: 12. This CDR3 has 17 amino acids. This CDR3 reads CASSSSRTGGLRYGYTF. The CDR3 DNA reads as TGTGCCAGCAGCTCGTCCCGGACAGGGGGCTTGAGATATGGCTACACCTTC.

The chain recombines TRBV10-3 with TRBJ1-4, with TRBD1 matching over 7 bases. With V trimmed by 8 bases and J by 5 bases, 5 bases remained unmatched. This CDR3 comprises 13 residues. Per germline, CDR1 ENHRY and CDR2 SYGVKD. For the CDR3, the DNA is TGTGCCATCCGCAAGACAGGGAATGAAAAACTGTTTTTT. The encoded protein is CAIRKTGNEKLFF.